This T cell receptor beta chain was retrieved from a study of blood T cell repertoires in COVID-19 (dated by TCRdb to the early 2020s). Study-level background: Samples from collaborators originated in the United States, Italy and Spain and spanned both the acute and convalescent phases of COVID-19. The repertoires were released in a freely available public database meant as a resource for research on the immune response to SARS-CoV-2. The prospective study material was composed of cDNA or gDNA derived from T cells, B-cell-depleted T cells, or PBMCs. Samples came from the ongoing ImmuneRACE study (first 160 participants) plus 1,254 subjects from 6 global collaborators. Nearly every sample came with metadata listing a de-identified subject ID, COVID-19 status, age in years and sex. Where HLA class I and class II types were available, the types were taken from metadata supplied by the sample provider, not from assay-based typing. Deeply sampled blood TCRbeta repertoires from subjects exposed to, actively infected with, or recovered from COVID-19 were included in the dataset.

Points on this clone: Which antigen it targets is not known. No base-level quality is on record; no much larger clone is a single base apart.

Study-level results and caveats: Clinical and demographic metadata were provided uncurated, with the amount varying by source and participant.

Whole blood was collected in K2EDTA tubes by collaborating institutions according to the institutions' own protocols. For TCRbeta analysis, collaborator samples were shipped as frozen whole blood, as isolated PBMCs, or as DNA extracted from either sample type. TCRbeta CDR3 regions were amplified from genomic DNA by means of the immunoSEQ Assay, a bias-controlled multiplex PCR. For the original study's pipeline: Within the assay, amplification of reference gene primers was used to estimate how many nucleated cells each sample contained. Sequence reads were collapsed and filtered to measure the absolute abundance of every unique TCRbeta CDR3 rearrangement. Productive Simpson clonality was computed per sample as the square root of Simpson's diversity index over productive rearrangements. TCRdb provides this immuneACCESS table in a form limited to in-frame rearrangements. Some clones are lacking; in checked studies, under half of them reflect an unresolved V gene, and why the rest are absent is not known. Clonal size and the V and J genes are those of that table, whereas D and trimming came from the DNA. The sample has 150,000 to 200,000 clones on record, around 83% of them singletons. Of the sample, 1.5% to 1.9% falls within the top ten clones.

The CDR3 measures 13 amino acids from cysteine to phenylalanine. The kept DNA is CDR3 alone, 39 bases in frame from the first base. Via the germline V gene, CDR1 is SGHVS and CDR2 FQNEAQ. V has 3 bases trimmed and J has 7 bases trimmed; junction bases matching no gene number 4. This chain joins TRBV7-8 to TRBJ2-7, and 9 bases in between align with TRBD2. The sequencing input was peripheral blood. This clonotype was obtained from a human donor in a cohort sampled during active COVID-19. In nucleotides, the sequence is TGTGCCAGCAGCTTGGCGGGAGGGCCAGAGCAGTACTTC. Its translation reads: CASSLAGGPEQYF.